This TCR beta chain appears in the sequencing data of a study of Graves' ophthalmopathy and Graves' hyperthyroidism (dated by TCRdb to the late 2010s). For the wider study: Peripheral blood samples were taken at the time of initial diagnosis, before any treatment was given. In total, 135 blood samples were TCR-sequenced: approximately 42 ophthalmopathy, over 70 hyperthyroidism and about 17 hyperthyroidism-to-ophthalmopathy patients. An independent validation cohort was composed of around 19 hyperthyroidism patients and around 16 patients who later progressed from hyperthyroidism to ophthalmopathy. To explore V-J signatures that distinguish ophthalmopathy from hyperthyroidism, a discovery set of 100 patients was enrolled, made up of about 40 with ophthalmopathy and some 56 with stable hyperthyroidism. T-cell repertoires of thyroid tissue and blood were compared in six hyperthyroidism patients. To tell Graves' ophthalmopathy apart from Graves' hyperthyroidism, and to predict which patients would progress to ophthalmopathy, the study relied on TCR beta repertoire signatures. Once sampling was done, hyperthyroidism patients were given methimazole at a starting dose of 30 mg daily, while ophthalmopathy patients were given high-dose intravenous methylprednisolone. What the authors observed across the whole study: In cross-validation, the 13-signature model distinguished ophthalmopathy from stable hyperthyroidism with just over 85% sensitivity and 81% to 82% specificity, while in the test set the corresponding values were 80% and 75%. In validation, the model predicted ophthalmopathy progression with about 64% sensitivity and around 72% specificity; approximately 12 predicted patients were CT-confirmed with GO in a median of about 6.2 months. No statistical method was used to predetermine the sample size, and group allocation was not hidden from the investigators. Most of the expanded thyroid clonotypes with a frequency above 0.001 were also detected in blood, and it was suggested that the thyroid immune response may be reflected by blood repertoires.

Patients with ophthalmopathy had moderately to severely active disease, with a Clinical Activity Score of 3 or more, a NOSPECS grade of 4 or more, and a disease duration of less than 3 months. Anyone with other autoimmune diseases, uncontrolled infections, pregnancy or lactation was excluded from the study. Clinical symptoms, serum thyroxine, TRAb, thyroid ultrasound and orbital computed tomography formed the basis of the diagnosis. Ficoll-Paque density gradient centrifugation was used to isolate PBMCs from under 11 ml of fresh peripheral blood. Trizol reagent was used to extract the total RNA, and its quality was then checked on an Agilent 2100 Bioanalyzer. Measured from the cysteine to the phenylalanine, the CDR3 is 17 residues long. CDR3 DNA only is kept here, 51 bases in frame from base 1. CDR1 and CDR2, looked up from the germline V gene, are SGHTA and FQGNSA. The V end loses 5 bases and the J end loses 1 base, and a stretch of 15 bases separates them.

This clonotype occurred many times. Its binding antigen is unknown. Base qualities are not provided; no much larger clone lies one nucleotide away. For repertoire sequencing, the TCR beta CDR3 regions were amplified from RNA transcripts. A first-round RT-PCR used HTBI primers with the Qiagen OneStep RT-PCR kit, followed by a second-round multiplex PCR, size selection and purification. Libraries were sequenced paired-end with 100 bp reads on an Illumina HiSeq2000. As for how the authors treated the data: SOAPnuke was used for read processing, and reads with adapters, uncalled bases, a mean Phred below 15, or no exact constant-primer or identifier match were discarded. High-quality paired reads were merged with COPE v1.2.5. Clonotypes were defined as unique nucleotide sequences and were aligned to IMGT TRB V, D and J references using MiTCR v1.1. The analysis was limited to V-J combinations with a frequency above 0.0001, which together covered approximately 99% of repertoires. A TCR clonal expansion and chaos score per V-J combination was defined as the ratio of F50 clonal expansion to chaos observed in the TCRdist matrix. Features were reduced by Welch's t-statistics and random forest to more than 10 V-J combinations, which fed a naive Bayes classifier. Thyroid-blood repertoire similarity was quantified with the Morisita-Horn index. TCRdb took the public reads, trimmed them with fastp at Q25, ran MiXCR for clone calling and kept in-frame beta chains. Every CDR3 protein is listed once, alongside the most common genes and DNA of its rows. V and J calls and clone size were set by TCRdb, not the authors. A total of 650,000 to 900,000 distinct CDR3 sequences appear in this sample, 35% to 50% of them only once. The ten largest clonotypes hold 40% to 45% of the sample.

The chain joins TRBV7-2 to TRBJ2-6, with no confident D gene call. The material sequenced was peripheral blood. This receptor was identified in an adult man with Graves' ophthalmopathy. The bases are TGTGCCAGCAGCCTACACTTAACGTCTTCTGGGGCCAACGTCCTGACTTTC. Its translation reads: CASSLHLTSSGANVLTF. Reference TRBV7-2 and TRBJ2-6 proteins supply the regions before and after the CDR3; the full variable domain is: GAGVSQSPSNKVTEKGKDVELRCDPISGHTALYWYRQSLGQGLEFLIYFQGNSAPDKSGLPSDRFSAERTGGSVSTLTIQRTQQEDSAVYLCASSLHLTSSGANVLTFGAGSRLTVL.